This section outlines one TCR beta chain sequence together with its context. Participants were aged about 18 to 100 years, lived in 24 US areas, and enrolled virtually. Sequencing used immunoSEQ multiplex PCR; TCRdb keeps in-frame clones, though not all of them. The profile shows some 300,000 clones, around nine tenths of them singletons. The sample originates from a study of blood T cell repertoires in COVID-19. Study as a whole: The cDNA or gDNA used as material had been derived from T cells, B-cell-depleted T cells, or PBMCs.

Germline-derived CDR1 and CDR2 are SGHRS and YFSETQ. The CDR3 spans 19 residues. J lost 2 bases, V lost 1 base, and 6 bases had no gene match. Sequenced material: PBMCs or T cells enriched from blood (not recorded which). The clonotype was recovered from a woman in her sixties in a cohort exposed to, infected with or recovered from COVID-19 (not recorded which). This chain uses TRBV5-1 with TRBJ2-1; 16 bases map to TRBD2. The CDR3 region is CASSLHPGTSGRAYNEQFF. The CDR3 coding sequence is TGCGCCAGCAGCTTGCACCCCGGGACTAGCGGGAGGGCCTACAATGAGCAGTTCTTC.